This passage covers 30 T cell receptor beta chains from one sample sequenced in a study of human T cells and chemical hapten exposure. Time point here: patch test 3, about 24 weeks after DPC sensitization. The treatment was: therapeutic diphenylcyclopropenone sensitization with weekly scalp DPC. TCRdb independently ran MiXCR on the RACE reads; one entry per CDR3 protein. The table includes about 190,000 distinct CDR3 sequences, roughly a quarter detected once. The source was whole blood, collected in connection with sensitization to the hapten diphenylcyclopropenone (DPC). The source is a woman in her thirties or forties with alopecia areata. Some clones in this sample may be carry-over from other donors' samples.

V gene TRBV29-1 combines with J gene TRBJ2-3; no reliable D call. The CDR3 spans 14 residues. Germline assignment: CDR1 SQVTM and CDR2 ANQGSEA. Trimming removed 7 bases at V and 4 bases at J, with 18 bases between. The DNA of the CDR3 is TGCAGCGCCCCAGGTGACCCAAGAGCAGATACGCAGTATTTT. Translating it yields CSAPGDPRADTQYF.

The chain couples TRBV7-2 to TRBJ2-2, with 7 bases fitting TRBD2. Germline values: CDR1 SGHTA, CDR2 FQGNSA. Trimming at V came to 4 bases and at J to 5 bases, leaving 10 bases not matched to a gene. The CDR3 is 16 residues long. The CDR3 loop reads CASSWVAGYGTGELFF. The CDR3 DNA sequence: TGTGCCAGCAGCTGGGTAGCGGGCTACGGAACCGGGGAGCTGTTTTTT.

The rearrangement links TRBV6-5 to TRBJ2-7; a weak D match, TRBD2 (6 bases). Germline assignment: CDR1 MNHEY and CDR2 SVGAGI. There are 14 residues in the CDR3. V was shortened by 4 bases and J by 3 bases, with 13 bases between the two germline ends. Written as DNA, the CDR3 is TGTGCCAGCAGTTGGGGGGACGGAGACTACGAGCAGTACTTC. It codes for CASSWGDGDYEQYF.

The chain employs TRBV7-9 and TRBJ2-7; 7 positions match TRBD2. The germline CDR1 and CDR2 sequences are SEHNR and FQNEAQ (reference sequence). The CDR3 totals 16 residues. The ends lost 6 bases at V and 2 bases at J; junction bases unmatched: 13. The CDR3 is CASSLVFGTKTYEQYF. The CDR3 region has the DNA TGTGCCAGCAGTCTAGTCTTCGGGACTAAAACCTACGAGCAGTACTTC.

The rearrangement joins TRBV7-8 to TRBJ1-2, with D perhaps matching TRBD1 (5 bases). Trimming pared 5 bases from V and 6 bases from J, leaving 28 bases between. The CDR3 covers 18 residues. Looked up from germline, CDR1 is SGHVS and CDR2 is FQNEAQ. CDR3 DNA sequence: TGTGCCAGCAGCCCCCGACGTGGGTTGGGGGAAGGGGCCGATGGCTACACCTTC. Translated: CASSPRRGLGEGADGYTF.

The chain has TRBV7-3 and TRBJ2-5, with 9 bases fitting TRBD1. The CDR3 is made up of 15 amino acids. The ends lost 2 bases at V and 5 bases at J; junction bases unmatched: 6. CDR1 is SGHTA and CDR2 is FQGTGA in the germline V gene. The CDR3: CASSLGYRGHETQYF. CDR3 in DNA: TGTGCCAGCAGCTTAGGGTACAGGGGGCACGAGACCCAGTACTTC.

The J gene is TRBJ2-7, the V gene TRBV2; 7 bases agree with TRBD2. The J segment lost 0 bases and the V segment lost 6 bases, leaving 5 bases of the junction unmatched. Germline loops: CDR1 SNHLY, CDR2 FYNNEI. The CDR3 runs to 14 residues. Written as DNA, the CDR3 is TGTGCCAGCAGAAGACTAGCAAACTCCTACGAGCAGTACTTC. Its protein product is CASRRLANSYEQYF.

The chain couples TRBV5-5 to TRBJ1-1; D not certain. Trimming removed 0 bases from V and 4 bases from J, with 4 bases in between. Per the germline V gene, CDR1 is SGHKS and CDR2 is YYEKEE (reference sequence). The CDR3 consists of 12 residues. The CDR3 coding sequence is TGTGCCAGCAGCTTGGTTTTCACTGAAGCTTTCTTT. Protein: CASSLVFTEAFF.

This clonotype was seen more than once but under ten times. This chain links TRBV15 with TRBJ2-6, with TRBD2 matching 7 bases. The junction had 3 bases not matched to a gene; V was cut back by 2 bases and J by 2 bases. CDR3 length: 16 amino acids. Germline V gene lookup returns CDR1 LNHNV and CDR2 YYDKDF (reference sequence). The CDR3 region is CATSRQGGAGANVLTF. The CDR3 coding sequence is TGTGCCACCAGCAGACAGGGAGGGGCTGGGGCCAACGTCCTGACTTTC.

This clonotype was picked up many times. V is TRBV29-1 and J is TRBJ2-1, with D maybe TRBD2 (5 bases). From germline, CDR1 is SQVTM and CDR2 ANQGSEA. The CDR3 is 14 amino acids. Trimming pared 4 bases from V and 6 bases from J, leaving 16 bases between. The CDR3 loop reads CSVGGLAAVNEQFF. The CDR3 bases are TGCAGCGTTGGAGGGCTAGCCGCGGTCAATGAGCAGTTCTTC.

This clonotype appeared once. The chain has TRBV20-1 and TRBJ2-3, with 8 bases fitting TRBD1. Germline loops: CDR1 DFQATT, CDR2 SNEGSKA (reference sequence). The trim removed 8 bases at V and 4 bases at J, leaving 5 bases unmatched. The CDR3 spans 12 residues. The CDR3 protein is CSRQGAADTQYF. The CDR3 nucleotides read TGCAGTCGCCAGGGGGCGGCAGATACGCAGTATTTT.

The CDR3 loop is CASSVHLAGELFF. The CDR3, as DNA: TGTGCCAGCAGCGTCCACTTAGCCGGGGAGCTGTTTTTT. The chain links TRBV9 to TRBJ2-2; D not resolved. This CDR3 has 13 amino acids. The germline gives CDR1 SGDLS, CDR2 YYNGEE. The germline V and J ends were trimmed by 2 bases and 6 bases, with 8 bases remaining between them.

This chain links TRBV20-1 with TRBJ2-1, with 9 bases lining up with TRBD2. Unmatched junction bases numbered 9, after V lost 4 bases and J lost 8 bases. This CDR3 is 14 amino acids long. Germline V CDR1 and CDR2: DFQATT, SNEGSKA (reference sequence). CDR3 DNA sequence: TGCAGTGCTACTAGCGGGACTGTTAGTTATGAGCAGTTCTTC. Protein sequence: CSATSGTVSYEQFF.

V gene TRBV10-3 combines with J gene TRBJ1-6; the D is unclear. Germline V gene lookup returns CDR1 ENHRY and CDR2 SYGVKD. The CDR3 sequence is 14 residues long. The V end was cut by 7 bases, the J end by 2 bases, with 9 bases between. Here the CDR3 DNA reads TGTGCCATCACGGCCGCGGCCTATAATTCACCCCTCCACTTT. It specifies CAITAAAYNSPLHF.

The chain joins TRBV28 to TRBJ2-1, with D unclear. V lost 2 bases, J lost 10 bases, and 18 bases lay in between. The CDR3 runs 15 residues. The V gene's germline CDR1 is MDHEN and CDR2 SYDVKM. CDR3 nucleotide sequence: TGTGCCAGCAGTTTACAGGTCTATGCCAGCAGGGAGCAGTTCTTC. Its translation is CASSLQVYASREQFF.

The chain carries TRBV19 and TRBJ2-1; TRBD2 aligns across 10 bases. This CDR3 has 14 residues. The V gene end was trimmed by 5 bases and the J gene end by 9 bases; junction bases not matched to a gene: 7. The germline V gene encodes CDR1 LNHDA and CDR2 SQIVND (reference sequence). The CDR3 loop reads CASSPAGGLSEQFF. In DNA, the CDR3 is TGTGCCAGTAGTCCAGCGGGAGGGTTGTCTGAGCAGTTCTTC.

In nucleotides, the CDR3 is TGTGCCAGCAGTATAACCGGGACGAGGAAGCAGTTCTTC. As protein: CASSITGTRKQFF. The chain links TRBV27 to TRBJ2-1; D could derive from TRBD1 or TRBD2 (5 bases each). The V gene's germline CDR1 is MNHEY and CDR2 SMNVEV (reference sequence). This CDR3 has 13 amino acids. Trimming took off 5 bases at V and 11 bases at J, with 16 bases between the two ends.

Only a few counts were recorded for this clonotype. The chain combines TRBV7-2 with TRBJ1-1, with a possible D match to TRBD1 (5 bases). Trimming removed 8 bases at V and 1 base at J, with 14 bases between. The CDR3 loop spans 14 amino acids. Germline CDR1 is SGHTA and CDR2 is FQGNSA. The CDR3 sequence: CASLRTQGNTEAFF. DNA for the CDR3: TGTGCCAGCTTGAGGACTCAGGGGAACACTGAAGCTTTCTTT. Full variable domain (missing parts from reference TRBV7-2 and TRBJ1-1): GAGVSQSPSNKVTEKGKDVELRCDPISGHTALYWYRQSLGQGLEFLIYFQGNSAPDKSGLPSDRFSAERTGGSVSTLTIQRTQQEDSAVYLCASLRTQGNTEAFFGQGTRLTVV.

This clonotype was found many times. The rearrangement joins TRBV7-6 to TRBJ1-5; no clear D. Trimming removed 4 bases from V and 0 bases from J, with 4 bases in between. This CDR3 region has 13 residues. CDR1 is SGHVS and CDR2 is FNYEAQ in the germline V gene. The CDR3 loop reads CASSSYSNQPQHF. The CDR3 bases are TGTGCCAGCAGCTCATATAGCAATCAGCCCCAGCATTTT.

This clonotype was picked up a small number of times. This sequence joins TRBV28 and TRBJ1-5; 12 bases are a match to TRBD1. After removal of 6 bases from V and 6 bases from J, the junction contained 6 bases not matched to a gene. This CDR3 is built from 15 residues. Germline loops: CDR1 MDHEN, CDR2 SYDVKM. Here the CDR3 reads CASSWGQGAGQPQHF. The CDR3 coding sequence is TGTGCCAGCAGCTGGGGACAGGGGGCGGGTCAGCCCCAGCATTTT.

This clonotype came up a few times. In nucleotides, the CDR3 is TGCAGCGCAGGGACAGAACAAGAGACCCAGTACTTC. Protein sequence: CSAGTEQETQYF. This chain links TRBV29-1 with TRBJ2-5; 7 bases line up with TRBD1. The germline V gene encodes CDR1 SQVTM and CDR2 ANQGSEA. Trimming removed 7 bases from V and 2 bases from J; junction bases left unmatched: 4. CDR3 size: 12 residues.

CDR3 DNA: TGTGCCAGCAGCTTCGGTTACACAGATACGCAGTATTTT. It codes for CASSFGYTDTQYF. The rearrangement joins TRBV11-2 to TRBJ2-3, with D hard to call. The germline V and J ends were trimmed by 3 bases and 2 bases, with 6 bases remaining between them. The length of the CDR3 is 13 residues. From germline, CDR1 is SGHAT and CDR2 FQNNGV.

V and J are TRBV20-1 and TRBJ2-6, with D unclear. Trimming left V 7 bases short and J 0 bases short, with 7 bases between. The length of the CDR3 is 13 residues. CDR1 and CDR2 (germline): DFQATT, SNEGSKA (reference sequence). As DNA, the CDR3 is TGCAGTGGAGGTAACTCTGGGGCCAACGTCCTGACTTTC. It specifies CSGGNSGANVLTF.

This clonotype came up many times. The CDR3 here is CSVLPTGANQPQHF. CDR3 nucleotide sequence: TGCAGCGTCCTGCCGACAGGGGCCAATCAGCCCCAGCATTTT. The chain carries TRBV29-1 and TRBJ1-5; 8 bases map to TRBD1. CDR1 SQVTM and CDR2 ANQGSEA come from the germline V gene. With 6 bases clipped from V and 3 bases from J, the junction kept 7 bases outside the gene matches. This CDR3 has 14 amino acids.

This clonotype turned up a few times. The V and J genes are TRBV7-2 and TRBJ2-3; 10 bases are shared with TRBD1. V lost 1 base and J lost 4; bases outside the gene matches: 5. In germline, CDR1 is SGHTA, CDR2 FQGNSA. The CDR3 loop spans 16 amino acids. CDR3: CASSLVGQGGADTQYF. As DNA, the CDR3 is TGTGCCAGCAGCTTAGTTGGACAGGGGGGAGCAGATACGCAGTATTTT.

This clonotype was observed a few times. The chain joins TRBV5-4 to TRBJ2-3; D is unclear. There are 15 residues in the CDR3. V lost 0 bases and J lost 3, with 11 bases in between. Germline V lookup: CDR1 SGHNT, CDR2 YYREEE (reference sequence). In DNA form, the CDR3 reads TGTGCCAGCAGCTTGGGTGGCTCTGAAACAGATACGCAGTATTTT. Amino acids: CASSLGGSETDTQYF.

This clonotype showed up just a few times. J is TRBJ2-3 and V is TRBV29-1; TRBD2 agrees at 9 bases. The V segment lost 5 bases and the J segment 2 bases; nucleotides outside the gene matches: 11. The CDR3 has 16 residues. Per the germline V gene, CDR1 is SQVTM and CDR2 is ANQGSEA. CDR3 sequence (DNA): TGCAGCGTTAAACCCTTCGCGGGAGGGACCACAGATACGCAGTATTTT. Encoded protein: CSVKPFAGGTTDTQYF.

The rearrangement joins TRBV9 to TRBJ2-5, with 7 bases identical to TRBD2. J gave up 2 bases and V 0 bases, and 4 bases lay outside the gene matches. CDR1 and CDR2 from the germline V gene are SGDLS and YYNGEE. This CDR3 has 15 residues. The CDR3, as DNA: TGTGCCAGCAGCGTAGTTAGCGGGTTTCAAGAGACCCAGTACTTC. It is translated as CASSVVSGFQETQYF.

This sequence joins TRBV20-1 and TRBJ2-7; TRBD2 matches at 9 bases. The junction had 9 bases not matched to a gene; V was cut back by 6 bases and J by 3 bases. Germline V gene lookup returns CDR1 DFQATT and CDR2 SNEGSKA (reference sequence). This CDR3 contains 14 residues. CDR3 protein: CSAHGTSLFYEQYF. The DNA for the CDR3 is TGCAGTGCCCATGGGACTAGCTTGTTCTACGAGCAGTACTTC.

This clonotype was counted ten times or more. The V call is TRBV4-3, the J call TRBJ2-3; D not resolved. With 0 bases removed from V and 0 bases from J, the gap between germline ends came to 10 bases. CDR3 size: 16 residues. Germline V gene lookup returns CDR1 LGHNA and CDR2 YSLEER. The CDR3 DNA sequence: TGCGCCAGCAGCCAAGATCTTCAGTGGAGCACAGATACGCAGTATTTT. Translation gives CASSQDLQWSTDTQYF.